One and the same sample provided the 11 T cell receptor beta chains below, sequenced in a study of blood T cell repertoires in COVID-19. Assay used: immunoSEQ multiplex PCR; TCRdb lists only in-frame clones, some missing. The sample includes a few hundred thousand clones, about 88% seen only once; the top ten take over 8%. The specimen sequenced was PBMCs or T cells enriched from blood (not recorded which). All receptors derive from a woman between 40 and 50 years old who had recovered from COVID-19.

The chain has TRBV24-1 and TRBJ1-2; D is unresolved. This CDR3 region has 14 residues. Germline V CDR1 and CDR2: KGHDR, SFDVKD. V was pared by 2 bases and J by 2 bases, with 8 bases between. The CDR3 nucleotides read TGTGCCACCAGTGATTACCCGAGAAACTATGGCTACACCTTC. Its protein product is CATSDYPRNYGYTF.

In DNA, the CDR3 is TGTGCCAGCAGCTGGGGGGACAGGGTAGAGTCGGAGACCCAGTACTTC. Residues: CASSWGDRVESETQYF. V is TRBV11-1 and J is TRBJ2-5; 9 bases are a match to TRBD1. This CDR3 has 16 residues. The junction had 11 bases not matched to a gene; V was cut back by 4 bases and J by 5 bases. Looked up from germline, CDR1 is SGHAT and CDR2 is FQDESV (reference sequence).

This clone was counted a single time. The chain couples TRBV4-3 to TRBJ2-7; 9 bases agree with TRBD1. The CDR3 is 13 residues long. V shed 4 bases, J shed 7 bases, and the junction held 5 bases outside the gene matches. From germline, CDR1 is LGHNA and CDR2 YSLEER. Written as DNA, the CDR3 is TGCGCCAGCAGCCGGGACAGGGAAGGAGAGCAGTACTTC. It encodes CASSRDREGEQYF.

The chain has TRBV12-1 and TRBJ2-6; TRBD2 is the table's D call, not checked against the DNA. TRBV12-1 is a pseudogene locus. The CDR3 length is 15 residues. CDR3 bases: TGTGCCAGCAGGATCCGGACTCCCGGGGCCAACGTCCTGACTTTC. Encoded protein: CASRIRTPGANVLTF.

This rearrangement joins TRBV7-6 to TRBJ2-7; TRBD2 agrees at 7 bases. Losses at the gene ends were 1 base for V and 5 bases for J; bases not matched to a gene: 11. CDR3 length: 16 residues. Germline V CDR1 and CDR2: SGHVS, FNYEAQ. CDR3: CASSLVGGTPLNEQYF. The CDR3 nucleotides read TGTGCCAGCAGCTTAGTGGGGGGGACTCCTTTGAACGAGCAGTACTTC.

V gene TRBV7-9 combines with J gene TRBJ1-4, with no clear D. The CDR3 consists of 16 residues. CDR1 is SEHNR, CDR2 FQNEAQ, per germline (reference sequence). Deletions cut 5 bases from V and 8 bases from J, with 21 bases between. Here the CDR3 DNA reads TGTGCCAGCAGCACCGAAAAGGGAGACAACCTCGAAAAACTGTTTTTT. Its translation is CASSTEKGDNLEKLFF.

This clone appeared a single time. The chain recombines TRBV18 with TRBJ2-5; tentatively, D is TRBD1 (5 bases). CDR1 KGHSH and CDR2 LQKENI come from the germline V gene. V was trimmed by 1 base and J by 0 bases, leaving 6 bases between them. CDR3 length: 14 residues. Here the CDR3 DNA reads TGTGCCAGCTCACCACGACAGTACCAAGAGACCCAGTACTTC. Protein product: CASSPRQYQETQYF. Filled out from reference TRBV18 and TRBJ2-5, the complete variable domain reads NAGVMQNPRHLVRRRGQEARLRCSPMKGHSHVYWYRQLPEEGLKFMVYLQKENIIDESGMPKERFSAEFPKEGPSILRIQQVVRGDSAAYFCASSPRQYQETQYFGPGTRLLVL.

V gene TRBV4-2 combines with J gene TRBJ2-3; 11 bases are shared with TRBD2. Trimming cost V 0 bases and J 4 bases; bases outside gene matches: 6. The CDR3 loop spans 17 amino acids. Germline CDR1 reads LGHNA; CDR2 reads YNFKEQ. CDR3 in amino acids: CASSQDITSGSSDTQYF. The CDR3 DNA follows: TGTGCCAGCAGCCAAGATATAACTAGCGGGAGCTCAGATACGCAGTATTTT.

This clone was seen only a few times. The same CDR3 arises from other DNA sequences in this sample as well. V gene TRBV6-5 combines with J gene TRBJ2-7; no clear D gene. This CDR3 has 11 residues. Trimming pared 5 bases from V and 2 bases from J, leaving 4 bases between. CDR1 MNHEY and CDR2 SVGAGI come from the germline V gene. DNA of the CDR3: TGTGCCAGCAGTCCCGCCTACGAGCAGTACTTC. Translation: CASSPAYEQYF.

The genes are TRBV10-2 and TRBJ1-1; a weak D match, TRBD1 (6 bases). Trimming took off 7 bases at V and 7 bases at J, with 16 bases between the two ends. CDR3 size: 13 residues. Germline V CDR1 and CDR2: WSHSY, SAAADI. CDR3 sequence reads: CASTRWGPGEAFF. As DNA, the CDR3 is TGCGCCAGCACCCGGTGGGGGCCGGGTGAAGCTTTCTTT.

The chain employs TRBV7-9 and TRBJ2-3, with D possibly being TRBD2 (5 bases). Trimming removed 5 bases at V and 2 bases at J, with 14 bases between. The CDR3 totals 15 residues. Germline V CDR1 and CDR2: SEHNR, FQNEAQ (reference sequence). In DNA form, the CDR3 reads TGTGCCAGCAGCCTCGACGGGAAGTCCACAGATACGCAGTATTTT. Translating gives CASSLDGKSTDTQYF. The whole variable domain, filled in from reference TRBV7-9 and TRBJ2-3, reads DTGVSQNPRHKITKRGQNVTFRCDPISEHNRLYWYRQTLGQGPEFLTYFQNEAQLEKSRLLSDRFSAERPKGSFSTLEIQRTEQGDSAMYLCASSLDGKSTDTQYFGPGTRLTVL.